This T cell receptor (beta chain) was captured by sequencing in a study of human thymus T cells. Notes on the study in general: Apparent bias marked the V and J gene usage of thymic and blood repertoires.

Repertoires were generated with immunoSEQ multiplex PCR, while TCRdb's copy carries only in-frame clones and drops some. This sample yields about 46,000 clones, of which roughly 94% are seen a single time; about 0.17% belongs to the top ten. Per germline, CDR1 SQVTM and CDR2 ANQGSEA. V gave up 1 base and J gave up 10 bases, with 14 bases separating them. This CDR3 comprises 13 residues. Note on this clone: Its antigen is unknown.

No fixed cell number was used; all available blood leukocytes supplied DNA. Sequences were obtained from blood. The chain joins TRBV29-1 to TRBJ2-1; D is unclear. This receptor was obtained from a girl in the first two years of life with a congenital heart defect but otherwise immunologically healthy. The CDR3 is CSVEGTWDGEQFF. The CDR3 nucleotides read TGCAGCGTTGAAGGGACCTGGGATGGAGAGCAGTTCTTC.